The text below deals with one T cell receptor beta chain. These data are taken from a study of T cell changes during pregnancy in multiple sclerosis. The CDR3 sequence is 16 residues long. The V gene's germline CDR1 is MGHDK and CDR2 SYGVNS. V was cut by 3 bases and J by 4 bases, with 15 bases left in between. The method was immunoSEQ multiplex PCR; TCRdb's version includes in-frame clones alone and lacks a portion of them. This table has tens of thousands of clones, around 93% appearing once. This chain connects TRBV25-1 to TRBJ2-2; tentatively, D is TRBD1 (6 bases). The clonotype was recovered from a female donor with multiple sclerosis, enrolled in a pregnancy study. The sequences come from peripheral blood, collected in the second trimester of pregnancy. Written as DNA, the CDR3 is TGTGCCAGCAGTGACCCGATCGGGACATCCACCGGGGAGCTGTTTTTT. It specifies CASSDPIGTSTGELFF.